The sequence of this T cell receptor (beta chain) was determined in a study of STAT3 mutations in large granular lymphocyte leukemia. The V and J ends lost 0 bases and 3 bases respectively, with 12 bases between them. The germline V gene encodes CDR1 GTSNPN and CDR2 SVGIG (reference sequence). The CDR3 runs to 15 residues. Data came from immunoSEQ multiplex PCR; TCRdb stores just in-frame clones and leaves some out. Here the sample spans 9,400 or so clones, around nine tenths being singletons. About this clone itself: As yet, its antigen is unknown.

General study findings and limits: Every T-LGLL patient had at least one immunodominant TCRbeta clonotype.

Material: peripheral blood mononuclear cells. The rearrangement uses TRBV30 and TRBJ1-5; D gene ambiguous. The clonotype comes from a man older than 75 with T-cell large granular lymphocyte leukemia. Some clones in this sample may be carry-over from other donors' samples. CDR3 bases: TGTGCCTGGAGTGTGACGGGAACACTCAATCAGCCCCAGCATTTT. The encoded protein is CAWSVTGTLNQPQHF.